This T cell receptor (beta chain) stems from a study of control samples from healthy donors and cancer patients. Clones were sequenced by immunoSEQ multiplex PCR, and TCRdb holds only the in-frame ones, with some missing. The sample holds fewer than 40,000 clones, roughly 94% seen once. With regard to this clone: The junction departs from the called germline gene at one end, perhaps through a read error.

Per germline, CDR1 SGHTA and CDR2 FQGTGA. This CDR3 is 18 amino acids long. The source material was blood. This clonotype was sampled from a man between 60 and 75 years old in good health. This chain connects TRBV7-3 to TRBJ2-6, with TRBD1 matching 8 bases. CDR3 residues: CASSPKGTGSSRANVLTF. The CDR3 DNA is TGTGCCAGCAGCCCGAAAGGGACAGGTAGCTCTAGGGCCAACGTCCTGACTTTC.